Included here is one TCR beta chain sequence, with context. Germline-derived CDR1 and CDR2 are SGHVS and FQNEAQ. Deletions cut 6 bases from V and 0 bases from J, with 19 bases between. The CDR3 loop spans 17 amino acids. The sample comes from a study of blood T cell repertoires in COVID-19. At the level of the study: Collection of acute and convalescent COVID-19 samples took place in the United States, Italy and Spain. T cells, B-cell-depleted T cells, or PBMCs supplied cDNA or gDNA.

Adults between roughly 18 and 89 years of age took part from about 24 US areas. Sequencing was performed with immunoSEQ multiplex PCR; in TCRdb, only in-frame clones are kept and a portion is missing. The sample has about 210,000 clones, 86% seen once. The material sequenced was PBMCs or T cells enriched from blood (not recorded which). The chain carries TRBV7-8 and TRBJ2-3; D may be TRBD2 (6 bases). This TCR was recovered from a man aged 35 to 55 with acute COVID-19. The CDR3 spells CASRDLPSETSTDTQYF. The CDR3 nucleotides are TGTGCCAGCAGGGATCTACCTAGCGAGACTAGCACAGATACGCAGTATTTT.